This T cell receptor beta chain was identified in a study of T cell responses to AZD1222 COVID-19 vaccine (dated by TCRdb to about 2021). Regarding the complete study: AZD1222 recipients whose second dose came at about 4 weeks and those whose second dose came at about 12 weeks were combined into one group, since spike-specific TCR depth and breadth did not differ between the two schedules. A total of about 230 trial participants underwent TCR sequencing, of whom around 200 received two doses of AZD1222 and some 25 received two doses of the MenACWY control vaccine. Trial participants were enrolled into age subgroups of 18-55, 56-69 and 70-plus years, which contained about 160, 30 and 59 TCR-sequenced participants, respectively.

Details on this clone: Its antigen specificity is not known. There are no base qualities to consult, and no much larger clone falls within one base.

The CDR3 regions of human TCRbeta chains were subjected to immunosequencing. Per the source publication's procedure: TCRs in the repertoires were matched against a reference library of SARS-CoV-2-specific TCRs that had been generated with the MIRA antigen-specificity platform. Breadth meant the fraction of unique TCRs that were SARS-CoV-2-associated, whereas depth meant the fraction of total T cells that were SARS-CoV-2-associated. Using the MIRA data, every spike-specific TCR was mapped to the spike region that the TCR reacted to and assigned to either a CD4 or a CD8 class. Log10-transformed breadth and depth values were compared by one-way ANOVA with Sidak's multiple comparisons tests. Held by TCRdb, this immuneACCESS table contains in-frame sequences only and omits some clones. Under half of the omission traces to an unresolved V gene where checked; the cause of the rest is unknown. The V and J calls and clone size were taken over from that table, and D and trimming were inferred from the DNA. The table for this sample lists approximately 110,000 clones; approximately 84% of them were counted only once. The ten most abundant clones make up approximately 9.3% of the sample.

The investigation overall reported the following: After two AZD1222 doses, spike-specific TCR breadth and depth were significantly higher than at day 0 and than in MenACWY recipients. No day 14 peak-response samples were available, so repertoires were characterized only after the peak T cell response. In the small 56-69-year group, the increase in depth fell short of significance, most likely because of low power. CD4 TCRs associated with the vaccine covered the entire spike protein, and the dominant responses were in regions 160-218 and 743-854. Participants were mostly white British and included more females than males, and it was suggested by the authors that clonal diversity may have been underestimated. Reportedly, close to half of the unique spike-specific TCRs recognized epitopes lying outside the regions that are mutated in the B.1.351 and B.1.1.7 variants. Conclusions about previously exposed vaccinees were limited because only six AZD1222 recipients were SARS-CoV-2 seropositive at baseline.

Explained via the paper, the time point label denotes: baseline before first vaccination. Vaccinee samples came from UK trials COV001 and COV002, including a single-blind randomized controlled phase 2/3 trial of AZD1222 (ChAdOx1 nCoV-19) in healthy adults. For TCRbeta chain sequencing, PBMC samples were collected from trial participants at day 0 and at day 28 after the second dose. The V and J ends are trimmed by 4 bases and 6 bases, leaving 16 bases between them. Measured from the cysteine to the phenylalanine, the CDR3 is 14 residues long. The only DNA kept is the CDR3, 42 bases in frame from the first base. For CDR1 and CDR2, the germline V gene lists KGHSH and LQKENI.

This specimen consisted of peripheral blood, obtained on day 0 of AZD1222 vaccination. The sequence derives from an adult in good health. Recombination joined TRBV18 with TRBJ2-7, and TRBD2 may be the D gene, going by 6 matching bases. The DNA reads as follows: TGTGCCAGCTCACTGAACCGGGACTGGCGCGAGCAGTACTTC. This translates into CASSLNRDWREQYF.